Shown below are 18 T cell receptor beta chains from a single sample sequenced in a study of cytomegalovirus exposure and HLA in healthy donors (dated by TCRdb to about 2017). The method was the immunoSEQ multiplex PCR assay. The multiplex PCR relied on a mix of 60 forward primers for TCR Vbeta segments and 13 reverse primers for TCR Jbeta segments. What TCRdb holds here is the immuneACCESS table cut down to in-frame rearrangements. Part of the clones is not present; checked against another copy, under half of the missing clones reflect an unresolved V gene, and the others are unexplained. The sample table lists some 190,000 clones, about nine tenths of them with a count of one. In total, the top ten clones hold more than 1% of the sample. Material: PBMCs. These receptor sequences come from a boy under 10 years old in good health and CMV-seronegative.

J is TRBJ2-1 and V is TRBV27; D not certain. The V end was cut by 6 bases, the J end by 0 bases, with 6 bases between. The CDR3 has 13 amino acids. Germline CDR1 is MNHEY and CDR2 is SMNVEV (reference sequence). CDR3 bases: TGTGCCAGCAGCTCGGGCTCCTACAATGAGCAGTTCTTC. It is translated as CASSSGSYNEQFF.

The V call is TRBV28, the J call TRBJ1-2, with unresolved D. The CDR3 length is 16 residues. Germline V gene data show CDR1 as MDHEN and CDR2 as SYDVKM. V was clipped by 3 bases and J by 8 bases, with 22 bases between them. This CDR3 is CASSFLGRGSRGGYTF. CDR3 DNA sequence: TGTGCCAGCAGTTTCCTCGGTCGGGGAAGCCGTGGGGGCTACACCTTC.

This clone was seen just once. This chain uses TRBV6-1 with TRBJ1-6; 9 nucleotides line up with TRBD1. Germline V CDR1 and CDR2: MNHNS, SASEGT. V lost 5 bases and J lost 9; bases outside the gene matches: 8. The CDR3 runs 15 residues. The CDR3 reads CASSTGDREASPLHF. In DNA form, the CDR3 reads TGTGCCAGCAGTACCGGGGACAGGGAAGCTTCACCCCTCCACTTT.

The V call is TRBV27, the J call TRBJ2-3; 12 bases agree with TRBD2. Germline lookup yields CDR1 MNHEY and CDR2 SMNVEV (reference sequence). The CDR3 spans 18 residues. With 3 bases clipped from V and 4 bases from J, the junction kept 11 bases outside the gene matches. The CDR3 is CASSFWASGGASPDTQYF. CDR3 bases: TGTGCCAGCAGTTTTTGGGCTAGCGGGGGGGCATCCCCAGATACGCAGTATTTT.

This clone has only a few counts. The rearrangement uses TRBV6-5 and TRBJ1-4; a weak D match, TRBD1 (5 bases). The CDR3 contains 13 residues. Germline V CDR1 and CDR2: MNHEY, SVGAGI. V was cut by 5 bases and J by 5 bases, with 9 bases left in between. CDR3 nucleotide sequence: TGTGCCAGCAGTACAGGATCCAATGAAAAACTGTTTTTT. This codes for CASSTGSNEKLFF.

The J gene is TRBJ2-1, the V gene TRBV19, with 10 bases aligning to TRBD2. The V gene end was trimmed by 2 bases and the J gene end by 9 bases; junction bases not matched to a gene: 4. In germline, CDR1 is LNHDA, CDR2 SQIVND (reference sequence). The CDR3 has 14 residues. CDR3 bases: TGTGCCAGTAGTATACTAGCGGGAGTGCGTGAGCAGTTCTTC. Encoded protein: CASSILAGVREQFF.

This chain uses TRBV30 with TRBJ2-2, with TRBD1 identical over 8 bases. The V and J ends lost 4 bases and 4 bases, in that order; junction bases with no gene match: 5. This CDR3 has 14 residues. Germline CDR1 GTSNPN, CDR2 SVGIG (reference sequence). The CDR3 here is CAWKQGVFTGELFF. DNA for the CDR3: TGTGCCTGGAAACAGGGGGTTTTCACCGGGGAGCTGTTTTTT.

This clone came up once. The chain is built from TRBV6-1 and TRBJ2-7; 7 bases map to TRBD1. CDR1 is MNHNS and CDR2 is SASEGT in the germline V gene. CDR3 length: 14 residues. The V gene end was trimmed by 5 bases and the J gene end by 0 bases; junction bases not matched to a gene: 4. CDR3 in amino acids: CASSNRGSSYEQYF. The DNA of the CDR3 is TGTGCCAGCAGTAACAGGGGAAGCTCCTACGAGCAGTACTTC.

The chain joins TRBV6-5 to TRBJ2-2; no firm D call. The CDR3 is made up of 13 amino acids. Trimming pared 4 bases from V and 5 bases from J, leaving 8 bases between. CDR1 is MNHEY and CDR2 is SVGAGI in the germline V gene. CDR3 in DNA: TGTGCCAGCAGTTCCCAAGCTACCGGGGAGCTGTTTTTT. Its translation is CASSSQATGELFF.

The chain has TRBV30 and TRBJ2-3; the D is unclear. Germline V gene lookup returns CDR1 GTSNPN and CDR2 SVGIG (reference sequence). The length of the CDR3 is 12 residues. Between the trimmed V and J ends, which lost 3 bases and 1 base, there was a span of 5 bases. CDR3 coding DNA: TGTGCCTGGAGCGGTCGCACAGATACGCAGTATTTT. Protein: CAWSGRTDTQYF. The whole variable domain, filled in from reference TRBV30 and TRBJ2-3, reads SQTIHQWPATLVQPVGSPLSLECTVEGTSNPNLYWYRQAAGRGLQLLFYSVGIGQISSEVPQNLSASRPQDRQFILSSKKLLLSDSGFYLCAWSGRTDTQYFGPGTRLTVL.

This clone has only one observation. The CDR3 DNA reads as TGTGCCAGCAGGGACAGTCGCACAGATACGCAGTATTTT. This codes for CASRDSRTDTQYF. The chain is built from TRBV2 and TRBJ2-3; possibly TRBD1 for D (6 bases). Germline CDR1 reads SNHLY; CDR2 reads FYNNEI. V dropped 6 bases and J dropped 1 base, with 8 bases sitting between them. This CDR3 spans 13 amino acids.

The chain couples TRBV9 to TRBJ1-1; possible D gene TRBD1, 6 bases. This CDR3 has 16 amino acids. Trimming pared 0 bases from V and 3 bases from J, leaving 15 bases between. The germline V gene has CDR1 SGDLS and CDR2 YYNGEE. The CDR3 protein is CASSVGSRGRDTEAFF. As DNA, the CDR3 is TGTGCCAGCAGCGTAGGGAGCAGGGGCCGGGACACTGAAGCTTTCTTT.

The chain couples TRBV6-5 to TRBJ1-2; the match to TRBD1 covers 7 bases. This CDR3 has 12 residues. Germline assignment: CDR1 MNHEY and CDR2 SVGAGI. Trimming cost V 6 bases and J 8 bases; bases outside gene matches: 6. The DNA of the CDR3 is TGTGCCAGCAGGGACAGGCGGGAAGGCTACACCTTC. It specifies CASRDRREGYTF.

The CDR3 nucleotides are TGTGCCAGCAGTTTTGGCCTCGAGCAGTACTTC. Protein product: CASSFGLEQYF. V usage is TRBV27 and J usage is TRBJ2-7; D unclear. Germline-derived CDR1 and CDR2 are MNHEY and SMNVEV (reference sequence). With 3 bases removed from V and 6 bases from J, the gap between germline ends came to 6 bases. This CDR3 has 11 amino acids.

The chain employs TRBV6-1 and TRBJ2-1, with TRBD2 matching over 8 bases. The CDR3 runs 14 residues. V dropped 8 bases and J dropped 3; count of bases not matched to a gene: 6. CDR1 is MNHNS and CDR2 is SASEGT in the germline V gene. The CDR3 nucleotides are TGTGCCAGCCAAAGGGGACTAGACTACAATGAGCAGTTCTTC. This sequence encodes CASQRGLDYNEQFF.

The rearrangement joins TRBV28 to TRBJ1-5, with D unresolved. Germline CDR1 reads MDHEN; CDR2 reads SYDVKM. Deletions cut 8 bases from V and 4 bases from J, with 21 bases between. The CDR3 consists of 16 residues. As DNA, the CDR3 is TGTGCCAGCCCCCCACCGAGGGCGGCACCTAATCAGCCCCAGCATTTT. Translating it yields CASPPPRAAPNQPQHF. Combining the CDR3 with reference TRBV28 and TRBJ1-5 gives the whole variable domain DVKVTQSSRYLVKRTGEKVFLECVQDMDHENMFWYRQDPGLGLRLIYFSYDVKMKEKGDIPEGYSVSREKKERFSLILESASTNQTSMYLCASPPPRAAPNQPQHFGDGTRLSIL.

The rearrangement links TRBV11-1 to TRBJ2-2, with 9 bases aligning to TRBD1. After removal of 4 bases from V and 7 bases from J, the junction contained 7 bases not matched to a gene. This CDR3 spans 15 amino acids. From germline, CDR1 is SGHAT and CDR2 FQDESV (reference sequence). CDR3 amino acids: CASSSGTGFIGELFF. CDR3 nucleotide sequence: TGTGCCAGCAGCTCCGGGACAGGGTTCATCGGGGAGCTGTTTTTT.

The chain employs TRBV10-1 and TRBJ2-3; D is unresolved. The ends were cut back, 3 bases at V and 0 bases at J, with 13 bases in the middle. The CDR3 contains 16 residues. Looked up from germline, CDR1 is WNHNN and CDR2 is SYGVQD (reference sequence). The CDR3 DNA is TGCGCCAGCAGTGACGGTACGCGGTTAAGCACAGATACGCAGTATTTT. This codes for CASSDGTRLSTDTQYF.